The subject of this entry is one T cell receptor beta chain. The sample originates from a study of blood T cells in healthy people across ages. Primers used in a second PCR of roughly 6 to 11 cycles were a sample-barcoded 5' primer and a J-beta primer mix. Sequencing yielded, for each sample, at least 3 million paired-end reads carrying CDR3. TCRdb re-derived calls from the 5' RACE reads in MiXCR, one entry per CDR3 protein. The sample includes 1,800,000 or so distinct CDR3 sequences, roughly two fifths of them seen just once. There are 16 residues in the CDR3. V lost 8 bases to trimming and J lost 2 bases, with 16 bases between them. The germline V gene has CDR1 MDHEN and CDR2 SYDVKM.

This clonotype was sampled from a human donor in good health. The source material was blood. This chain uses TRBV28 with TRBJ2-6; tentatively, D is TRBD1 (5 bases). The CDR3 loop reads CASGAGIVTGANVLTF. For the CDR3, the DNA is TGTGCCAGCGGGGCAGGGATCGTAACTGGGGCCAACGTCCTGACTTTC.